Listed here are 13 T cell receptor beta chains from one sample, sequenced in a study of PD-1 blockade in classical Hodgkin lymphoma. TCRdb's table, derived via immunoSEQ multiplex PCR, lists solely in-frame clones and lacks some. The repertoire has more than 9,500 clones, 70% to 90% of them found once; the top ten carry about 35%. Described time point: cycle 4 day 1 (C4D1), after about 6 weeks of nivolumab. Every single patient, without exception, relapsed after autologous stem cell transplantation, and brentuximab vedotin exposure varied. Applied to thawed PBMCs, magnetic negative selection was the method used to isolate CD8+ T cells. The source was CD8+ T cells from blood, collected before the fourth cycle of nivolumab. The receptor set was obtained from a human donor with classical Hodgkin lymphoma. The donor label of this sample is uncertain.

This chain connects TRBV9 to TRBJ2-7, with 8 bases fitting TRBD1. Trimming at V came to 4 bases and at J to 6 bases, leaving 3 bases not matched to a gene. CDR1 and CDR2 (germline): SGDLS, YYNGEE. The CDR3 is 12 residues long. CDR3 sequence reads: CASSLGQGEQYF. The CDR3 nucleotides read TGTGCCAGCAGCCTAGGACAGGGCGAGCAGTACTTC.

The V call is TRBV7-2, the J call TRBJ2-7, with 10 bases lining up with TRBD1. Germline assignment: CDR1 SGHTA and CDR2 FQGNSA. V gave up 5 bases and J gave up 2 bases; unmatched junction bases: 9. CDR3 size: 16 residues. The CDR3: CASSPVGGTGAYEQYF. Here the CDR3 DNA reads TGTGCCAGCAGCCCTGTAGGCGGGACAGGGGCCTACGAGCAGTACTTC.

CDR3 DNA sequence: TGTGCCAGCAGCCCCCTATCGGACAACTATGGCTACACCTTC. Protein: CASSPLSDNYGYTF. The chain couples TRBV4-2 to TRBJ1-2; D is undetermined. With 4 bases removed from V and 2 bases from J, the gap between germline ends came to 11 bases. The CDR3 totals 14 residues. Germline values: CDR1 LGHNA, CDR2 YNFKEQ.

V usage is TRBV4-2 and J usage is TRBJ2-3; either TRBD1 or TRBD2 may fit D (5 bases each). The CDR3 runs 17 residues. Germline CDR1 is LGHNA and CDR2 is YNFKEQ. V was clipped by 1 base and J by 1 base, with 15 bases between them. In DNA form, the CDR3 reads TGTGCCAGCAGCCAAGCCGGACCGATGGGGGGCACAGATACGCAGTATTTT. This codes for CASSQAGPMGGTDTQYF.

The rearrangement links TRBV27 to TRBJ2-7; 11 bases line up with TRBD1. The ends lost 0 bases at V and 4 bases at J; junction bases unmatched: 2. CDR3 length: 15 residues. Looked up from germline, CDR1 is MNHEY and CDR2 is SMNVEV (reference sequence). The CDR3 sequence is CASSLSGQGVYEQYF. CDR3 in DNA: TGTGCCAGCAGTTTATCGGGACAGGGGGTGTACGAGCAGTACTTC.

Sample share makes this clone medium-sized (0.01 to 0.1%). V is TRBV4-3 and J is TRBJ2-1, with D possibly matching TRBD2 (6 bases). The germline V and J ends were trimmed by 3 bases and 6 bases, with 12 bases remaining between them. This CDR3 has 14 residues. Germline loops: CDR1 LGHNA, CDR2 YSLEER. The CDR3 coding sequence is TGCGCCAGCAGCCATTTGGAGGGGACCAATGAGCAGTTCTTC. It specifies CASSHLEGTNEQFF.

V is TRBV6-5 and J is TRBJ1-2; the match to TRBD1 covers 7 bases. This CDR3 is 14 amino acids long. Germline-derived CDR1 and CDR2 are MNHEY and SVGAGI. The J segment lost 4 bases and the V segment lost 6 bases, leaving 8 bases of the junction unmatched. In DNA form, the CDR3 reads TGTGCCAGCAGGACGACAGGGACTCCCTATGGCTACACCTTC. Amino acid sequence: CASRTTGTPYGYTF.

The CDR3 DNA follows: TGCAGCGTTGGGGACAGTTTGAACACTGAAGCTTTCTTT. It encodes CSVGDSLNTEAFF. The gene calls are TRBV29-1 and TRBJ1-1, with TRBD1 matching 7 bases. V trimming: 4 bases; J trimming: 0 bases; junction bases outside the gene matches: 2. CDR3 length equals 13 residues. The germline CDR1 and CDR2 sequences are SQVTM and ANQGSEA. Based on the CDR3 plus reference TRBV29-1 and TRBJ1-1, the full variable domain is SAVISQKPSRDICQRGTSLTIQCQVDSQVTMMFWYRQQPGQSLTLIATANQGSEATYESGFVIDKFPISRPNLTFSTLTVSNMSPEDSSIYLCSVGDSLNTEAFFGQGTRLTVV.

The chain links TRBV14 to TRBJ2-7; D remains ambiguous. Germline CDR1 SGHDN, CDR2 FVKESK. CDR3 length equals 13 residues. V was clipped by 1 base and J by 3 bases, with 7 bases between them. The CDR3 spells CASSQGRDYEQYF. CDR3 nucleotides: TGTGCCAGCAGCCAAGGGCGTGACTACGAGCAGTACTTC.

The chain links TRBV28 to TRBJ2-4; TRBD2 is a possible D gene (6 bases). Trimming shortened V by 3 bases and J by 8 bases, and 23 bases separated the two germline ends. The V gene's germline CDR1 is MDHEN and CDR2 SYDVKM. The CDR3 has 17 amino acids. The CDR3 sequence: CASSLIGGSDSEDIQYF. The CDR3 bases are TGTGCCAGCAGTTTGATTGGGGGGTCCGACTCCGAGGACATTCAGTACTTC.

The V call is TRBV7-9, the J call TRBJ1-5; D is uncertain. Trimming removed 1 base from V and 2 bases from J, with 18 bases in between. This CDR3 contains 18 residues. Germline V gives CDR1 SEHNR, CDR2 FQNEAQ (reference sequence). CDR3 region: CASSLEVSGSHGNQPQHF. DNA of the CDR3: TGTGCCAGCAGCTTAGAAGTGTCGGGCAGCCATGGCAATCAGCCCCAGCATTTT. Looking up the rest from reference TRBV7-9 and TRBJ1-5 gives the full variable domain: DTGVSQNPRHKITKRGQNVTFRCDPISEHNRLYWYRQTLGQGPEFLTYFQNEAQLEKSRLLSDRFSAERPKGSFSTLEIQRTEQGDSAMYLCASSLEVSGSHGNQPQHFGDGTRLSIL.

The CDR3 is CATSRMIAGWGASEQYF. The DNA for the CDR3 is TGTGCCACCAGCAGAATGATAGCGGGCTGGGGGGCATCCGAGCAGTACTTC. This chain joins TRBV15 and TRBJ2-7, with D possibly matching TRBD2 (7 bases). V lost 2 bases and J lost 6, with 23 bases in between. The CDR3 length is 17 residues. The germline gives CDR1 LNHNV, CDR2 YYDKDF (reference sequence). Using reference TRBV15 and TRBJ2-7 for the parts outside the CDR3, the full variable domain is DAMVIQNPRYQVTQFGKPVTLSCSQTLNHNVMYWYQQKSSQAPKLLFHYYDKDFNNEADTPDNFQSRRPNTSFCFLDIRSPGLGDTAMYLCATSRMIAGWGASEQYFGPGTRLTVT.

This sequence joins TRBV12-5 and TRBJ2-4, with D possibly being TRBD1 (6 bases). The CDR3 runs to 18 residues. V was shortened by 2 bases and J by 0 bases, with 17 bases between the two germline ends. Germline-derived CDR1 and CDR2 are LGHNT and FRNRAP. CDR3 region: CASGLLRTARLAKNIQYF. The CDR3, as DNA: TGTGCTAGTGGTTTGCTCCGGACAGCCAGATTAGCCAAAAACATTCAGTACTTC.